The 6 T cell receptor beta chains below were found in one sample sequenced in a study of blood T cell repertoires in COVID-19. TCRdb keeps only in-frame clones here, not all; method: immunoSEQ multiplex PCR. The top ten clones hold 6.5% to 9.5% of a sample with some 490,000 clones, around 85% of them seen once. Specimen: PBMCs or T cells enriched from blood (not recorded which). These receptors were collected from a woman aged 55-69 years who had recovered from COVID-19.

This chain joins TRBV25-1 and TRBJ1-2; D may be TRBD1 (6 bases). Trimming stripped 11 bases from V and 4 bases from J, with 29 bases between. This CDR3 has 17 residues. CDR1 MGHDK and CDR2 SYGVNS come from the germline V gene. The CDR3 DNA follows: TGTGCCTCTGAACCCCGGGGGGCACGAATCGGGTTCTATGGCTACACCTTC. Its protein is CASEPRGARIGFYGYTF.

The chain combines TRBV6-1 with TRBJ1-1; unclear D gene. V lost 1 base and J lost 8, with 11 bases in between. Germline loops: CDR1 MNHNS, CDR2 SASEGT. The CDR3 is 13 amino acids. CDR3 in DNA: TGTGCCAGCAGTGAAGTTTACTTATTGGAAGCTTTCTTT. Translated: CASSEVYLLEAFF.

The chain is built from TRBV9 and TRBJ1-6, with D uncertain. Germline-derived CDR1 and CDR2 are SGDLS and YYNGEE. CDR3 length: 13 residues. The germline V and J ends were trimmed by 2 bases and 3 bases, with 3 bases remaining between them. The DNA of the CDR3 is TGTGCCAGCAGCGTCAACTATAATTCACCCCTCCACTTT. Amino acid sequence: CASSVNYNSPLHF.

Concerning this clone itself: The same CDR3 can be traced to other DNA sequences in this sample. This chain links TRBV24-1 with TRBJ2-5; D possibly corresponds to TRBD2 (5 bases). V lost 4 bases and J 2 bases, leaving 13 bases between the germline ends. The CDR3 has 15 residues. Germline assignment: CDR1 KGHDR and CDR2 SFDVKD. CDR3 loop: CATSDPRTGQETQYF. The CDR3 coding sequence is TGTGCCACCAGTGACCCTCGGACGGGACAAGAGACCCAGTACTTC.

The chain employs TRBV5-6 and TRBJ1-5; 7 bases line up with TRBD1. This CDR3 spans 16 amino acids. V gave up 4 bases and J gave up 1 base; unmatched junction bases: 8. Germline CDR1 reads SGHDT; CDR2 reads YYEEEE. The CDR3 nucleotides read TGTGCCAGCAGCCAACAGGGGAGAGGGAGCAATCAGCCCCAGCATTTT. Protein sequence: CASSQQGRGSNQPQHF.

V usage is TRBV2 and J usage is TRBJ2-7; TRBD1 aligns across 8 bases. Germline V gene sequence: CDR1 SNHLY, CDR2 FYNNEI. CDR3 length equals 19 residues. V shed 5 bases and J 2 bases; nucleotides not matched to a gene: 20. CDR3 sequence reads: CASSPSGTGHGLDTYEQYF. The CDR3 DNA reads TGTGCCAGCAGTCCCTCCGGGACAGGACATGGATTAGATACCTACGAGCAGTACTTC.